This T cell receptor beta chain was sequenced for a study of T cells after yellow fever vaccination. General study results and limits: Weaker, the secondary response had a peak occurring faster, on day 5 versus 15.

This clonotype was seen many times. Its antigen is still unknown. Trimming took off 7 bases at V and 10 bases at J, with 23 bases between the two ends. CDR3 size: 16 residues. Per the germline V gene, CDR1 is MNHNS and CDR2 is SASEGT. MiXCR, applied by TCRdb to the 5' RACE reads, yields one record per CDR3 protein. The sample carries roughly 330,000 distinct CDR3 sequences, approximately 7% recorded once. The clonotype was recovered from a man younger than 35 who received the YFV17D yellow fever vaccine. This chain links TRBV6-1 with TRBJ1-6, with D maybe TRBD1 (6 bases). Sequences were derived from PBMCs, sampled approximately 40 days after the first yellow fever vaccination. The CDR3 DNA sequence: TGTGCCAGCACCCCCGCCGGGACCTGGGGACAATCACCCCTCCACTTT. This gives the protein CASTPAGTWGQSPLHF.